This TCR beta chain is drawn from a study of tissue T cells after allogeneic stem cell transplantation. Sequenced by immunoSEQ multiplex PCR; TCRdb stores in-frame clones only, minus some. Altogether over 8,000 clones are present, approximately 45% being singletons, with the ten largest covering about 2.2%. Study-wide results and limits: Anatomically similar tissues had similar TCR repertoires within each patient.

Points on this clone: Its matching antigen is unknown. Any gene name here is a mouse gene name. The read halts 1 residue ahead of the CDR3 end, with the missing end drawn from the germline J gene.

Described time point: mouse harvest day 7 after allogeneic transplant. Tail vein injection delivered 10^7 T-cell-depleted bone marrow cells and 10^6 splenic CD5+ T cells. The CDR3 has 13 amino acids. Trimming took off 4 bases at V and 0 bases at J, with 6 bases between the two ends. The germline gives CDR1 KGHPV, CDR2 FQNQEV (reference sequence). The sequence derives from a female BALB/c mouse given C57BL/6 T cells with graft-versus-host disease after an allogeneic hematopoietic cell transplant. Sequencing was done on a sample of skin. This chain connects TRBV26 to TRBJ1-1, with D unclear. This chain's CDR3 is CASSHSANTEVFF. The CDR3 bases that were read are TGTGCCAGCAGTCACAGTGCAAACACAGAAGTCTTC.